The clone carrying this T cell receptor beta chain came up a few times. Its antigen is as yet unknown. Cultured CD4+ T cell DNA was sequenced using the Oncomine TCR Beta short-read assay. Cultures of CD4+ T cells served as the source for extracting genomic DNA. TCRdb analysed the PCR reads with MiXCR anew, one entry per CDR3 protein. The sample shows about 13,000 distinct CDR3 sequences, about 50% of them seen only once. The data stem from a study of vaccination and CD4 T cells after COVID-19. As for the study in general: Once diagnosed, patients had post-COVID samples drawn a median roughly 100 days later (range 35 to 161). A CEFX pool, an HIV-1 Nef pool, or else no peptide went into the control cultures.

The treatment denotes: roughly nine-day PBMC culture with coronavirus spike peptide pools or control peptides (ViraFEST assay). Germline V gene sequence: CDR1 SGHRS, CDR2 YFSETQ. Losses at the gene ends were 4 bases for V and 0 bases for J; bases not matched to a gene: 13. CDR3 length equals 18 residues. This chain uses TRBV5-1 with TRBJ2-3; the match to TRBD1 covers 8 bases. This sequence was found in a human donor who had recovered from COVID-19. The specimen was CD4+ T cells from blood, cultured in vitro. CDR3 in DNA: TGCGCCAGCAGCCCGTGGGGACAGGCATTTGCTAGCACAGATACGCAGTATTTT. It encodes CASSPWGQAFASTDTQYF. Variable domain in full (rest from reference TRBV5-1 and TRBJ2-3): KAGVTQTPRYLIKTRGQQVTLSCSPISGHRSVSWYQQTPGQGLQFLFEYFSETQRNKGNFPGRFSGRQFSNSRSEMNVSTLELGDSALYLCASSPWGQAFASTDTQYFGPGTRLTVL.